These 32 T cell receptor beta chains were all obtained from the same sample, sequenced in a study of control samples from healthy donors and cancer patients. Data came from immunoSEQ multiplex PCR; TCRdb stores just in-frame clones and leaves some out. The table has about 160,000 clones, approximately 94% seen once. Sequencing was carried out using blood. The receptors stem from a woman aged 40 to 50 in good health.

The CDR3 is CASSVVGGIDEKLFF. The CDR3 DNA follows: TGTGCCAGCAGCGTAGTCGGGGGGATTGATGAAAAACTGTTTTTT. This chain connects TRBV9 to TRBJ1-4; tentative D call: TRBD1 (5 bases). The CDR3 is made up of 15 amino acids. V was trimmed by 0 bases and J by 6 bases, leaving 12 bases between them. Germline V CDR1 and CDR2: SGDLS, YYNGEE.

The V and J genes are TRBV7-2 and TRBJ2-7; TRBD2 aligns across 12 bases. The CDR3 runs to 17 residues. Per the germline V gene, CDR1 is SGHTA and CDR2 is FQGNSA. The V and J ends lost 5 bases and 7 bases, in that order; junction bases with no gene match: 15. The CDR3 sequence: CASSPGPPSGRAVEQYF. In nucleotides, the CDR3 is TGTGCCAGCAGCCCAGGCCCCCCTAGCGGGAGGGCCGTGGAGCAGTACTTC.

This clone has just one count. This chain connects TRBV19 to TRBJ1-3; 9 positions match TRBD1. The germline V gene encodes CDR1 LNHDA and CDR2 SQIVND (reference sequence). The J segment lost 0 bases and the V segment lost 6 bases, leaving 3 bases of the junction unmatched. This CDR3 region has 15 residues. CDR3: CASRTDRGSGNTIYF. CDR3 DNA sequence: TGTGCCAGTAGGACGGACAGGGGCTCTGGAAACACCATATATTTT.

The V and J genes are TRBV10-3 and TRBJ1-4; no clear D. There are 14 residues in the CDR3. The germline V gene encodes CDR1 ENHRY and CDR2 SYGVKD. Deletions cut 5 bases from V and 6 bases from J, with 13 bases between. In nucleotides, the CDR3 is TGTGCCATCAGTCCCTTCGGACGAGATGAAAAACTGTTTTTT. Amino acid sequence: CAISPFGRDEKLFF.

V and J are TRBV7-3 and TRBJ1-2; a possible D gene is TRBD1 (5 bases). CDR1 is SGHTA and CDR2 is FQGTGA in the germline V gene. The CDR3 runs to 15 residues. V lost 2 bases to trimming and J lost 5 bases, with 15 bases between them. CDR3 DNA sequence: TGTGCCAGCAGCTTAGGGCCGCAAGGGGAGTATGGCTACACCTTC. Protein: CASSLGPQGEYGYTF. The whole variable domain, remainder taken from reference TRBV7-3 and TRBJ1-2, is GAGVSQTPSNKVTEKGKYVELRCDPISGHTALYWYRQSLGQGPEFLIYFQGTGAADDSGLPNDRFFAVRPEGSVSTLKIQRTERGDSAVYLCASSLGPQGEYGYTFGSGTRLTVV.

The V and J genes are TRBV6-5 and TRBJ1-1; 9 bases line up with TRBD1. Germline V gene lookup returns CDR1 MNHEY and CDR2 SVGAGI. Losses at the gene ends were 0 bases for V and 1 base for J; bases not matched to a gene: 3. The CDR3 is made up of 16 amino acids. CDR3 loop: CASSYSPGQGNTEAFF. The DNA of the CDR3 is TGTGCCAGCAGTTACTCTCCGGGACAGGGGAACACTGAAGCTTTCTTT.

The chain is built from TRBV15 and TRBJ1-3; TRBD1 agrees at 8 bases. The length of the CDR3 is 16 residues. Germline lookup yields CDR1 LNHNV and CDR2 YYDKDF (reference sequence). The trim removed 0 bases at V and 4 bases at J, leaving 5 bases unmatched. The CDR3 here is CATSRDRDRRGNTIYF. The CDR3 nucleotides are TGTGCCACCAGCAGAGATAGGGACAGGCGGGGAAACACCATATATTTT.

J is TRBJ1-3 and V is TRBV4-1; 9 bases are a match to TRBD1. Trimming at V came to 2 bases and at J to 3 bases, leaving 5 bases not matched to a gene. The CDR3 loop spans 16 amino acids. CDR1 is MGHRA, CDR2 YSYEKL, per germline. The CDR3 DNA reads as TGCGCCAGCAGCCAACCCGGGACAGGGAATGGAAACACCATATATTTT. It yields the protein CASSQPGTGNGNTIYF.

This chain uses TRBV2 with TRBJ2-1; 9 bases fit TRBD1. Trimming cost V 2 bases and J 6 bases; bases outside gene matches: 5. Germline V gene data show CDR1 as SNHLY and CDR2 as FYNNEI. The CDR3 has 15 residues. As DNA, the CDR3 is TGTGCCAGCAGTGAATTGAGGACAGGGGCCAATGAGCAGTTCTTC. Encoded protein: CASSELRTGANEQFF. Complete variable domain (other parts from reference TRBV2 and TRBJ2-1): EPEVTQTPSHQVTQMGQEVILRCVPISNHLYFYWYRQILGQKVEFLVSFYNNEISEKSEIFDDQFSVERPDGSNFTLKIRSTKLEDSAMYFCASSELRTGANEQFFGPGTRLTVL.

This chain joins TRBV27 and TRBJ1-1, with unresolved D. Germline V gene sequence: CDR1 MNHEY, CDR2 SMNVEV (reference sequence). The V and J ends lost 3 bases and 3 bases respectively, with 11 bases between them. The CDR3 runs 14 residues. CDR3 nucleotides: TGTGCCAGCAGTTTTCAGACCCCAGACACTGAAGCTTTCTTT. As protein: CASSFQTPDTEAFF.

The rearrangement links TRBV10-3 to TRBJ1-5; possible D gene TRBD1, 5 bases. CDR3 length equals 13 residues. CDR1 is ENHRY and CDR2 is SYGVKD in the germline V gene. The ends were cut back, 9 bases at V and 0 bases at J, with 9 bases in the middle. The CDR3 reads CAIATDSNQPQHF. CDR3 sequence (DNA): TGTGCCATAGCGACAGATAGCAATCAGCCCCAGCATTTT.

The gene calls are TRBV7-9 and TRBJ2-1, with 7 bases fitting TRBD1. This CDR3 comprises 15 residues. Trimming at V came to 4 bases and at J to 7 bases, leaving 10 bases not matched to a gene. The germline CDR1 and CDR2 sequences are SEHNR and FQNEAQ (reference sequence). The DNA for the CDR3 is TGTGCCAGCAGCTCAACCTTTGACAGGGAAAATGAGCAGTTCTTC. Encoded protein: CASSSTFDRENEQFF.

This CDR3 reads CASSDRQGAQETQYF. The CDR3 nucleotides are TGTGCCAGCTCCGACAGACAGGGGGCGCAGGAGACCCAGTACTTC. V is TRBV18 and J is TRBJ2-5; 10 bases fit TRBD1. J gave up 5 bases and V 6 bases, and 9 bases lay outside the gene matches. Germline V gene lookup returns CDR1 KGHSH and CDR2 LQKENI. There are 15 residues in the CDR3.

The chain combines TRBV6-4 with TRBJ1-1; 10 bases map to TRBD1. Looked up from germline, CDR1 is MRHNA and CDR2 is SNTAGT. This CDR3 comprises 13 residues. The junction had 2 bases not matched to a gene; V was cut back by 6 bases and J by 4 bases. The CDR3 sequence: CASSGDRGTEAFF. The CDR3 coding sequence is TGTGCCAGCAGCGGGGACAGGGGCACTGAAGCTTTCTTT.

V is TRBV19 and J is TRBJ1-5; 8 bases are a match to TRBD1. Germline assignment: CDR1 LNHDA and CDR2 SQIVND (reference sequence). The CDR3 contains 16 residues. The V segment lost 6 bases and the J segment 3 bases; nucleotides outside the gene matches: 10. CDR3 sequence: CASSSGQVTANQPQHF. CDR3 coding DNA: TGTGCCAGTAGCTCGGGACAGGTCACGGCCAATCAGCCCCAGCATTTT.

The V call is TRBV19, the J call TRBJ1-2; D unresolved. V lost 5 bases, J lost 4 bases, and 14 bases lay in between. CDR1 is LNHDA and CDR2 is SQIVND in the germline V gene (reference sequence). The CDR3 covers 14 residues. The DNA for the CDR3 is TGTGCCAGTAGTTCCAACACCTCCCCCTATGGCTACACCTTC. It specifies CASSSNTSPYGYTF.

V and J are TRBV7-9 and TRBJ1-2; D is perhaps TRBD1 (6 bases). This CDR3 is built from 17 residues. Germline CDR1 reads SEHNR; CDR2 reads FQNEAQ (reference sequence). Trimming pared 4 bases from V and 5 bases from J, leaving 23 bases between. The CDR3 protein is CASSSHPQGRNRYGYTF. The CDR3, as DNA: TGTGCCAGCAGCTCCCACCCACAGGGCCGTAACCGATATGGCTACACCTTC.

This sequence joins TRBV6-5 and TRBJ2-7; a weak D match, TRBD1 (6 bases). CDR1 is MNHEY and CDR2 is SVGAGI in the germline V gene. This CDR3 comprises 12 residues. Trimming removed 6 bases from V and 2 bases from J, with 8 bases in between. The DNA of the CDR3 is TGTGCCAGCAGCCGGACAGCCTACGAGCAGTACTTC. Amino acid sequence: CASSRTAYEQYF.

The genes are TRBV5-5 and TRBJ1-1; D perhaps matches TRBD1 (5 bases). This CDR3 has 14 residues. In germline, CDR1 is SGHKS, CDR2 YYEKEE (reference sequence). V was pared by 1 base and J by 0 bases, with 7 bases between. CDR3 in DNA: TGTGCCAGCAGCTTGTCACAGGTGAACACTGAAGCTTTCTTT. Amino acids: CASSLSQVNTEAFF.

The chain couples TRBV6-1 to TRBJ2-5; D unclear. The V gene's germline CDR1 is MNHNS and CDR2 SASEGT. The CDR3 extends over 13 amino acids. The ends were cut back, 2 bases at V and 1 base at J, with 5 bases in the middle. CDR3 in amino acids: CASSERFQETQYF. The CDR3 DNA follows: TGTGCCAGCAGTGAACGTTTCCAAGAGACCCAGTACTTC.

CDR3 DNA: TGTGCCAGCAGCTGGGACAGCAACAATCAGCCCCAGCATTTT. It encodes CASSWDSNNQPQHF. The V call is TRBV7-2, the J call TRBJ1-5; 7 bases line up with TRBD1. This CDR3 has 14 amino acids. Per germline, CDR1 SGHTA and CDR2 FQGNSA. J lost 3 bases, V lost 4 bases, and 3 bases had no gene match.

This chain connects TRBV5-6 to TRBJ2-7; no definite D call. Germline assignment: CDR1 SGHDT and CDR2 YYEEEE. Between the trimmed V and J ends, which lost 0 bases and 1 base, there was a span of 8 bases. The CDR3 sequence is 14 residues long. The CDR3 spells CASSLEVTSYEQYF. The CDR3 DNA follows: TGTGCCAGCAGCTTGGAGGTGACATCCTACGAGCAGTACTTC.

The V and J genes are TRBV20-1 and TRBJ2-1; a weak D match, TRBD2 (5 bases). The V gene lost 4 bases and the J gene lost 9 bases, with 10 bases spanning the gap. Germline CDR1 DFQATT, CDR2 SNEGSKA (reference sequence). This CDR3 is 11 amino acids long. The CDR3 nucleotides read TGCAGTGCTAAGGACTTTCCTGAGCAGTTCTTC. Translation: CSAKDFPEQFF.

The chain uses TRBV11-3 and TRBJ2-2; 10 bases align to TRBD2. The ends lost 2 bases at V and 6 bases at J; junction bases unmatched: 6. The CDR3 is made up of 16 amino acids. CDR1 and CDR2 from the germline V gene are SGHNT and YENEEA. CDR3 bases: TGTGCCAGCAGCTTACTAGCGGGAGTTTCGTCCGGGGAGCTGTTTTTT. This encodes CASSLLAGVSSGELFF.

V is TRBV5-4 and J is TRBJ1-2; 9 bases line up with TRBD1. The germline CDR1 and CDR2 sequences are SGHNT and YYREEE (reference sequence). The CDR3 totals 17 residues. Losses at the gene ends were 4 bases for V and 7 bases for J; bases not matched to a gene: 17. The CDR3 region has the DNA TGTGCCAGCAGCCCCCGGACAGGGGCCACCCCCGAGTTTGGCTACACCTTC. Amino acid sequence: CASSPRTGATPEFGYTF.

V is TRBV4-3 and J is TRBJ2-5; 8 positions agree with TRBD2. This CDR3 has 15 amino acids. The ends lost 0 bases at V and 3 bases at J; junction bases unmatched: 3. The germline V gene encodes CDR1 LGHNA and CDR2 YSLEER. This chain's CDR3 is CASSQENSGEETQYF. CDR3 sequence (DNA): TGCGCCAGCAGCCAAGAGAATAGCGGGGAAGAGACCCAGTACTTC.

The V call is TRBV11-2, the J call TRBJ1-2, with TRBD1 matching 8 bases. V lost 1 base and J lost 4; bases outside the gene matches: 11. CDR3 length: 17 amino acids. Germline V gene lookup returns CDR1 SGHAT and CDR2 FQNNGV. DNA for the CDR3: TGTGCCAGCAGCTTAGCTTCGGGGACAGGAAAGGGCTATGGCTACACCTTC. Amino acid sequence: CASSLASGTGKGYGYTF.

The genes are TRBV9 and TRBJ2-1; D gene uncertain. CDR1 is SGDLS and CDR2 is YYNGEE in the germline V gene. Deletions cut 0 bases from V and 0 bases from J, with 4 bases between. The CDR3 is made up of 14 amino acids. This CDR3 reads CASSVALSYNEQFF. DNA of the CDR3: TGTGCCAGCAGCGTAGCGCTCTCCTACAATGAGCAGTTCTTC.

The CDR3 spells CATSRDREGRAFF. The CDR3 bases are TGTGCCACCAGCAGAGATCGAGAAGGGAGAGCTTTCTTT. The chain has TRBV15 and TRBJ1-1; D not certain. Germline lookup yields CDR1 LNHNV and CDR2 YYDKDF (reference sequence). This CDR3 is built from 13 residues. The V gene lost 0 bases and the J gene lost 10 bases, with 12 bases spanning the gap.

In DNA, the CDR3 is TGTGCCATCAGTGAGTCGAGTAGCTATGGCTACACCTTC. Translated: CAISESSSYGYTF. This chain connects TRBV10-3 to TRBJ1-2; D is undetermined. This CDR3 spans 13 amino acids. Trimming cost V 0 bases and J 4 bases, with 6 bases left between them. Germline V gene data show CDR1 as ENHRY and CDR2 as SYGVKD.

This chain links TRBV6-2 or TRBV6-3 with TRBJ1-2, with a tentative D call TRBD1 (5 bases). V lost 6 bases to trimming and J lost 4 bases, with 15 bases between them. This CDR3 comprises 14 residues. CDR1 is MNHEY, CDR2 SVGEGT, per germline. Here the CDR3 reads CASSRDSLVYGYTF. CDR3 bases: TGTGCCAGCAGCCGAGACAGTCTCGTCTATGGCTACACCTTC.

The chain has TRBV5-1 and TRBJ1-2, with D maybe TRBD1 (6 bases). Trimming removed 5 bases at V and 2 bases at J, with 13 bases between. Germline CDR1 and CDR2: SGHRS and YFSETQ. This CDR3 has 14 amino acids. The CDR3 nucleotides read TGCGCCAGCAGTCTAACAGGGAACAACTATGGCTACACCTTC. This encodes CASSLTGNNYGYTF.